The clone carrying this T cell receptor (beta chain) was seen many times. The data were taken from a study of regulatory T cells in long-lasting Graves disease. Construction of the TCR beta libraries employed iRepertoire HTBI primers in conjunction with Arm-PCR of CDR3 regions. One entry per CDR3 protein results from TCRdb running MiXCR on the multiplex PCR reads. The data hold 420,000 or so distinct CDR3 sequences, with roughly 15% observed a single time. Stated time point: newly diagnosed GD, antithyroid drugs for less than 3 months. RNA extracted from PBMCs served as the sequencing template. V shed 6 bases, J shed 1 base, and the junction held 8 bases outside the gene matches. The CDR3 sequence is 16 residues long. Germline V CDR1 and CDR2: MNHEY, SVGEGT. This same sample was also taken into another study, of T cells in Graves' hyperthyroidism and ophthalmopathy. That publication notes: The study used the HTBI primer set for a first-round RT-PCR of the TCR CDR3.

The TCR comes from a woman under 30 with Graves disease. The sample was peripheral blood mononuclear cells (PBMCs), taken at new diagnosis, from a patient treated with antithyroid drugs. The chain couples TRBV6-2 or TRBV6-3 to TRBJ2-5; 10 bases fit TRBD2. The CDR3 DNA reads TGTGCCAGCAGCCCCGGACTAGCGGCTGGCCAAGAGACCCAGTACTTC. As protein: CASSPGLAAGQETQYF.